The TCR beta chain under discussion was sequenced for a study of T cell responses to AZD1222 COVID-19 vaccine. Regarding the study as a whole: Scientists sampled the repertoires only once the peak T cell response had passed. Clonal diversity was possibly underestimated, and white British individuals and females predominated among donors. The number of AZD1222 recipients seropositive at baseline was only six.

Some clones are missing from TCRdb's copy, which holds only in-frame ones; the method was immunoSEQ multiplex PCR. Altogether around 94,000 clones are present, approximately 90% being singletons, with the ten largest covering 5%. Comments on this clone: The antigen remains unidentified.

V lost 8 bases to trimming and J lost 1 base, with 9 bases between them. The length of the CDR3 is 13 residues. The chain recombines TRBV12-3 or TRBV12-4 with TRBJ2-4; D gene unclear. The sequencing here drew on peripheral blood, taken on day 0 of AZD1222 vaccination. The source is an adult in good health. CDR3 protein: CASGLGAKNIQYF. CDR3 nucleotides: TGTGCCAGCGGCTTGGGGGCCAAAAACATTCAGTACTTC.